The 24 T cell receptor beta chains presented below share a single source sample, sequenced in a study of OX40 agonist ivuxolimab in advanced cancers. Method: immunoSEQ multiplex PCR; TCRdb's copy keeps in-frame clones and lacks some. The sample includes about 86,000 clones, around 88% of them seen just once. The sequences come from CD4+ or CD8+ T cells sorted from blood, collected in a trial of the OX40 agonist ivuxolimab. The receptor source for this set is an adult with an advanced solid tumor such as melanoma, head and neck, liver or kidney cancer.

The chain carries TRBV4-2 and TRBJ2-1; D is possibly TRBD2 (6 bases). The CDR3 runs 15 residues. The germline V and J ends were trimmed by 0 bases and 7 bases, with 13 bases remaining between them. Germline CDR1 reads LGHNA; CDR2 reads YNFKEQ. CDR3 protein: CASSQDEAAGNEQFF. CDR3 DNA sequence: TGTGCCAGCAGCCAAGATGAGGCGGCGGGGAATGAGCAGTTCTTC.

This chain uses TRBV7-2 with TRBJ1-2, with D possibly matching TRBD1 (5 bases). Germline CDR1 and CDR2: SGHTA and FQGNSA. This CDR3 comprises 13 residues. The V end was cut by 3 bases, the J end by 0 bases, with 5 bases between. In DNA, the CDR3 is TGTGCCAGCAGCTTGGACACTAACTATGGCTACACCTTC. Translation gives CASSLDTNYGYTF.

The gene calls are TRBV11-2 and TRBJ2-7; 8 bases are a match to TRBD2. CDR1 is SGHAT and CDR2 is FQNNGV in the germline V gene. V shed 1 base and J 5 bases; nucleotides not matched to a gene: 13. This CDR3 has 17 residues. The CDR3 spells CASSLVIGSGSENEQYF. CDR3 nucleotide sequence: TGTGCCAGCAGCTTAGTGATTGGGAGCGGGAGTGAAAACGAGCAGTACTTC.

DNA of the CDR3: TGTGCCAGCAGTGCGCGGGGGGGGATAGCGGGGCTTTCTAGCACAGATACGCAGTATTTT. Translated: CASSARGGIAGLSSTDTQYF. The V and J genes are TRBV6-1 and TRBJ2-3; 9 nucleotides match TRBD2. Germline V CDR1 and CDR2: MNHNS, SASEGT. V lost 4 bases to trimming and J lost 0 bases; unmatched junction nucleotides: 17. The CDR3 length is 20 residues.

The CDR3 nucleotides read TGTGCCAGCAGCCTCCGGGACCGCCCTATTCAGTACTTC. It yields the protein CASSLRDRPIQYF. V gene TRBV7-2 combines with J gene TRBJ2-7, with D perhaps TRBD1 or TRBD2 (5 bases each). Per germline, CDR1 SGHTA and CDR2 FQGNSA. V lost 5 bases, J lost 10 bases, and 18 bases lay in between. This CDR3 contains 13 residues.

V gene TRBV10-3 combines with J gene TRBJ2-3; the match to TRBD2 covers 10 bases. The CDR3 loop spans 14 amino acids. V was pared by 9 bases and J by 4 bases, with 7 bases of the junction left unmatched. Germline lookup yields CDR1 ENHRY and CDR2 SYGVKD. The CDR3 loop is CAIKAGGPPDTQYF. CDR3 DNA: TGTGCCATAAAAGCGGGAGGGCCCCCAGATACGCAGTATTTT.

The chain is built from TRBV9 and TRBJ2-5; D is unresolved. CDR3 length: 14 residues. In germline, CDR1 is SGDLS, CDR2 YYNGEE. Trimming removed 3 bases from V and 0 bases from J, with 9 bases in between. The CDR3: CASSGGTHQETQYF. The CDR3 bases are TGTGCCAGCAGCGGGGGTACACACCAAGAGACCCAGTACTTC.

The J gene is TRBJ2-6, the V gene TRBV15; D unresolved. Germline V gives CDR1 LNHNV, CDR2 YYDKDF (reference sequence). V was pared by 1 base and J by 4 bases, with 11 bases between. The CDR3 length is 16 residues. The CDR3 coding sequence is TGTGCCACCAGCAGAGGGCGACGAGGAGGGGCCAACGTCCTGACTTTC. As protein: CATSRGRRGGANVLTF.

This clone came up once. The CDR3 DNA reads as TGCAGTTGGGGGGTCTATGGCTACACCTTC. Translated, it gives CSWGVYGYTF. The chain combines TRBV20-1 with TRBJ1-2, with D tentatively TRBD1 (5 bases). Trimming left V 8 bases short and J 4 bases short, with 8 bases between. CDR3 length: 10 residues. CDR1 DFQATT and CDR2 SNEGSKA come from the germline V gene (reference sequence).

The chain joins TRBV7-3 to TRBJ1-5; no definite D call. Per germline, CDR1 SGHTA and CDR2 FQGTGA. The V and J ends lost 4 bases and 2 bases respectively, with 24 bases between them. CDR3 size: 19 residues. DNA for the CDR3: TGTGCCAGCAGCTCCCGCTGGTTCGGGGAACGGGAAGGCAATCAGCCCCAGCATTTT. It translates to CASSSRWFGEREGNQPQHF.

The chain couples TRBV6-6 to TRBJ2-2; D ambiguous. The CDR3 is 13 residues long. From germline, CDR1 is MNHNY and CDR2 SVGAGI (reference sequence). Trimming took 8 bases from V and 5 from J, leaving 12 bases between them. The CDR3 protein is CASCLPSTGELFF. CDR3 coding DNA: TGTGCCAGCTGCCTCCCTTCTACCGGGGAGCTGTTTTTT.

This clone was detected a few times. The chain joins TRBV5-6 to TRBJ2-3; no firm D call. The V end lost 4 bases, the J end lost 0 bases, and 12 bases lay between the germline ends. The CDR3 extends over 15 amino acids. Looked up from germline, CDR1 is SGHDT and CDR2 is YYEEEE. The CDR3 protein is CASSRDFASTDTQYF. The CDR3 DNA reads as TGTGCCAGCAGCCGTGATTTCGCGAGCACAGATACGCAGTATTTT.

The gene calls are TRBV10-1 and TRBJ1-1; the D gene is possibly TRBD1 (5 bases). Trimming left V 5 bases short and J 4 bases short, with 11 bases between. Per the germline V gene, CDR1 is WNHNN and CDR2 is SYGVQD (reference sequence). The CDR3 consists of 13 residues. CDR3 in amino acids: CASSRQGGTEAFF. For the CDR3, the DNA is TGCGCCAGCAGTAGGCAGGGCGGCACTGAAGCTTTCTTT.

CDR3 DNA: TGTGCCAGCAGTTTCCCTGACCCTCCAGAGCAGTACTTC. Translating it yields CASSFPDPPEQYF. V and J are TRBV27 and TRBJ2-7; D is ambiguous. The CDR3 has 13 residues. The germline CDR1 and CDR2 sequences are MNHEY and SMNVEV (reference sequence). Trimming shortened V by 3 bases and J by 7 bases, and 13 bases separated the two germline ends.

This chain links TRBV7-9 with TRBJ1-1, with D hard to call. This CDR3 contains 16 residues. With 4 bases removed from V and 0 bases from J, the gap between germline ends came to 15 bases. CDR1 is SEHNR and CDR2 is FQNEAQ in the germline V gene (reference sequence). The CDR3 spells CASSSVASRMNTEAFF. As DNA, the CDR3 is TGTGCCAGCAGCTCCGTGGCCAGCCGCATGAACACTGAAGCTTTCTTT.

Comment on this clone: This same CDR3 is encoded by further DNA sequences in the sample. The chain carries TRBV18 and TRBJ2-6; D perhaps matches TRBD2 (5 bases). The CDR3 loop spans 20 amino acids. Germline V lookup: CDR1 KGHSH, CDR2 LQKENI. V was pared by 0 bases and J by 0 bases, with 18 bases between. The CDR3 loop is CASSPPSGRDSLSGANVLTF. CDR3 nucleotide sequence: TGTGCCAGCTCACCACCCAGTGGGAGAGATTCGCTCTCTGGGGCCAACGTCCTGACTTTC.

V and J are TRBV7-7 and TRBJ2-5; D unresolved. CDR1 is SSHAT and CDR2 is FNYEAQ in the germline V gene (reference sequence). This CDR3 comprises 13 residues. V lost 5 bases and J lost 3, with 10 bases in between. CDR3 sequence: CASSDDRKETQYF. DNA for the CDR3: TGTGCCAGCAGCGACGACCGTAAAGAGACCCAGTACTTC. Full variable domain (remainder filled in from reference TRBV7-7 and TRBJ2-5): GAGVSQSPRYKVTKRGQDVTLRCDPISSHATLYWYQQALGQGPEFLTYFNYEAQPDKSGLPSDRFSAERPEGSISTLTIQRTEQRDSAMYRCASSDDRKETQYFGPGTRLLVL.

V is TRBV19 and J is TRBJ2-1; no clear D gene. Trimming stripped 5 bases from V and 4 bases from J, with 9 bases between. This CDR3 has 13 amino acids. CDR1 and CDR2 (germline): LNHDA, SQIVND (reference sequence). CDR3 amino acids: CASSGLQYNEQFF. CDR3 sequence (DNA): TGTGCCAGTAGTGGTTTGCAGTACAATGAGCAGTTCTTC.

This clone was seen a few times. The V gene is TRBV5-1, the J gene TRBJ2-1; D unresolved. The germline V gene has CDR1 SGHRS and CDR2 YFSETQ. Trimming left V 1 base short and J 5 bases short, with 7 bases between. This CDR3 has 13 residues. Here the CDR3 DNA reads TGCGCCAGCAGCTTGCGCGGAGACAATGAGCAGTTCTTC. It codes for CASSLRGDNEQFF.

The rearrangement uses TRBV28 and TRBJ1-2; 8 positions match TRBD1. V shed 7 bases and J 6 bases; nucleotides not matched to a gene: 7. The CDR3 loop spans 13 amino acids. Germline CDR1 reads MDHEN; CDR2 reads SYDVKM. The DNA of the CDR3 is TGTGCCAGCACCGCGGACAGGGAGAATGGCTACACCTTC. Protein: CASTADRENGYTF.

This chain uses TRBV11-2 with TRBJ2-7; no clear D. This CDR3 has 14 residues. Per germline, CDR1 SGHAT and CDR2 FQNNGV. Trimming took off 0 bases at V and 2 bases at J, with 8 bases between the two ends. CDR3 DNA sequence: TGTGCCAGCAGCTTAGAGGGGTACACCTACGAGCAGTACTTC. Translation: CASSLEGYTYEQYF.

The chain is built from TRBV28 and TRBJ1-2, with a possible D match to TRBD1 (6 bases). Germline V CDR1 and CDR2: MDHEN, SYDVKM. This CDR3 is built from 13 residues. V lost 2 bases, J lost 8 bases, and 12 bases lay in between. CDR3 residues: CASSLGGAFGYTF. The CDR3 coding sequence is TGTGCCAGCAGTTTAGGGGGGGCGTTCGGCTACACCTTC.

This clone was observed a few times. V is TRBV2 and J is TRBJ1-2; 7 bases are a match to TRBD1. V shed 8 bases, J shed 0 bases, and the junction held 3 bases outside the gene matches. This CDR3 is 13 amino acids long. The V gene's germline CDR1 is SNHLY and CDR2 FYNNEI. The CDR3 loop is CASGGQTNYGYTF. Written as DNA, the CDR3 is TGTGCCAGCGGGGGACAGACTAACTATGGCTACACCTTC.

V usage is TRBV7-8 and J usage is TRBJ2-1; TRBD2 might be the D (5 bases). Germline V gene sequence: CDR1 SGHVS, CDR2 FQNEAQ. This CDR3 contains 15 residues. V gave up 5 bases and J gave up 6 bases, with 17 bases separating them. The CDR3 protein is CASSTPGSPSNEQFF. The CDR3 DNA is TGTGCCAGCAGCACACCGGGGTCCCCAAGCAATGAGCAGTTCTTC.